Presented here are 8 T cell receptor beta chains from one specimen sequenced in a study of cytomegalovirus exposure and HLA in healthy donors. The PCR contained 60 Vbeta and 13 Jbeta primers. Some clones are missing from TCRdb's copy, which holds only in-frame ones; the method was immunoSEQ multiplex PCR. The sample records fewer than 85,000 clones, about 66% being singletons. The sample taken for sequencing was PBMCs. Receptors originate from a man aged 55 to 70 in good health and CMV-seropositive.

The chain has TRBV5-4 and TRBJ2-3, with 8 bases that match TRBD1. Germline assignment: CDR1 SGHNT and CDR2 YYREEE (reference sequence). Trimming cost V 3 bases and J 4 bases; bases outside gene matches: 10. The CDR3 totals 16 residues. The CDR3 DNA follows: TGTGCCAGCAGCTCTAACAGGGGGTCGTATTCAGATACGCAGTATTTT. Protein sequence: CASSSNRGSYSDTQYF.

The chain carries TRBV25-1 and TRBJ2-7, with D uncertain. In germline, CDR1 is MGHDK, CDR2 SYGVNS. CDR3 size: 11 residues. The ends were cut back, 3 bases at V and 3 bases at J, with 3 bases in the middle. In DNA form, the CDR3 reads TGTGCCAGCAGTGAGAGCTACGAGCAGTACTTC. It translates to CASSESYEQYF.

This chain joins TRBV7-9 and TRBJ2-7; D possibly corresponds to TRBD1 (5 bases). Germline V gene data show CDR1 as SEHNR and CDR2 as FQNEAQ (reference sequence). The CDR3 consists of 14 residues. V lost 5 bases to trimming and J lost 7 bases, with 18 bases between them. CDR3 nucleotide sequence: TGTGCCAGCAGCCCTCCAGGGCCACTGGGGGAGCAGTACTTC. It translates to CASSPPGPLGEQYF.

V is TRBV4-1 and J is TRBJ1-1; 8 bases match TRBD1. Per the germline V gene, CDR1 is MGHRA and CDR2 is YSYEKL. With 5 bases clipped from V and 3 bases from J, the junction kept 8 bases outside the gene matches. This CDR3 is built from 15 residues. In DNA, the CDR3 is TGCGCCAGCAGCGACGGACAGGGTATGGACACTGAAGCTTTCTTT. Protein sequence: CASSDGQGMDTEAFF.

CDR3 sequence reads: CASSARQGWNTEAFF. The CDR3 DNA is TGTGCCAGCAGTGCCCGACAGGGCTGGAACACTGAAGCTTTCTTT. The chain is built from TRBV27 and TRBJ1-1; 7 bases are a match to TRBD1. J lost 1 base, V lost 5 bases, and 7 bases had no gene match. Germline-derived CDR1 and CDR2 are MNHEY and SMNVEV (reference sequence). The CDR3 has 15 amino acids.

The rearrangement links TRBV14 to TRBJ1-4; the match to TRBD1 covers 9 bases. Germline V gene lookup returns CDR1 SGHDN and CDR2 FVKESK. The J segment lost 8 bases and the V segment lost 9 bases, leaving 10 bases of the junction unmatched. This CDR3 contains 14 residues. CDR3 region: CASGTGGYGEKLFF. CDR3 DNA sequence: TGTGCCAGTGGAACAGGGGGCTATGGGGAAAAACTGTTTTTT.

This chain uses TRBV29-1 with TRBJ2-7, with TRBD2 as a possible D gene (7 bases). Trimming shortened V by 4 bases and J by 0 bases, and 13 bases separated the two germline ends. Per the germline V gene, CDR1 is SQVTM and CDR2 is ANQGSEA. The CDR3 is 14 amino acids. CDR3 DNA: TGCAGCGTTGGATGGCGGGGGCACTCCTACGAGCAGTACTTC. Its translation is CSVGWRGHSYEQYF.

The chain employs TRBV6-1 and TRBJ2-1, with TRBD1 matching over 7 bases. CDR1 MNHNS and CDR2 SASEGT come from the germline V gene. The CDR3 is 14 amino acids. The junction had 16 bases not matched to a gene; V was cut back by 11 bases and J by 9 bases. The CDR3 region is CAVLRDRRWIEQFF. CDR3 nucleotides: TGTGCCGTACTTCGGGACAGACGATGGATTGAGCAGTTCTTC.